This entry features one T cell receptor beta chain sequence. One junction end does not reproduce the germline sequence, and a read error may be involved. This sample was included in a study of blood T cell repertoires in COVID-19. Across the whole study: The study drew acute and convalescent COVID-19 samples from the United States, Italy and Spain.

Germline lookup yields CDR1 SSHAT and CDR2 FNYEAQ (reference sequence). The CDR3 length is 16 residues. The assay was immunoSEQ multiplex PCR, and TCRdb's table has in-frame clones only and misses some. Here the sample spans about 110,000 clones, approximately 85% being singletons. This TCR came from a human donor in a cohort sampled during active COVID-19. The V call is TRBV7-7, the J call TRBJ1-2, with 12 bases that match TRBD1. What was sequenced was peripheral blood. CDR3 nucleotides: TGTGCTAGCAGCTTAATGGGACAGGGGGCGAACTATGGCTACACCTTC. This sequence encodes CASSLMGQGANYGYTF.